This T cell receptor (beta chain) appears in the sequencing data of a study of monozygotic twins with inflammatory bowel disease. General study results and limits: The study found lower TCRbeta diversity (inverse Simpson) in IBD patients than in healthy co-twins. Varied immunosuppressive treatments among patients may have increased repertoire variability.

The germline V gene has CDR1 MDHEN and CDR2 SYDVKM. CDR3 length: 12 residues. Notes on this clonotype: Antigen unknown.

The authors ran two nested PCRs of about 15 and 9 cycles on TCRalpha and TCRbeta cDNA. TCRdb re-called the 5' RACE reads and catalogs CDR3 proteins one per entry, DNA excluded. This table lists about 380,000 distinct CDR3 sequences. The rearrangement uses TRBV28 and TRBJ2-7; TCRdb reports TRBD1, a call that lacks DNA to check it against. The sequence was collected from a human donor with ulcerative colitis or Crohn's disease, or a healthy co-twin of an affected twin (not recorded which). The specimen was blood. CDR3 loop: CASSRQVYEQYF.